The 21 T cell receptor beta chains given below trace back to one sample, sequenced in a study of T cell responses to AZD1222 COVID-19 vaccine (dated by TCRdb to the early 2020s). The method behind the library was the immunoSEQ multiplex PCR assay. The immuneACCESS repertoire file appears here via TCRdb, limited to in-frame rearrangements. These files lack a portion of the clones; in checked studies, under half of the deficit traces to unresolved V genes, and the cause of the others is not known. The sample profile shows 150,000 to 200,000 clones; 70% to 90% of them were found once. Roughly 10% of the sample is taken by the ten largest. The time point label for this specimen denotes: about 28 days (+/-7) after the second vaccine dose. Sequencing was performed on peripheral blood, taken 28 days after the second AZD1222 dose. The receptors were sampled from an adult who received the AZD1222 COVID-19 vaccine.

The chain employs TRBV6-1 and TRBJ1-1; D remains ambiguous. The V gene lost 1 base and the J gene lost 6 bases, with 9 bases spanning the gap. Germline V lookup: CDR1 MNHNS, CDR2 SASEGT. CDR3 length equals 13 residues. As DNA, the CDR3 is TGTGCCAGCAGTGAAGTTGCGGTAGCTGAAGCTTTCTTT. This translates into CASSEVAVAEAFF.

This chain joins TRBV7-3 and TRBJ1-1; no definite D call. Deletions cut 6 bases from V and 5 bases from J, with 13 bases between. The CDR3 sequence is 13 residues long. Germline CDR1 reads SGHTA; CDR2 reads FQGTGA. The CDR3 nucleotides are TGTGCCAGCAGTGAGGCCCCGGGGACTGAAGCTTTCTTT. Translated: CASSEAPGTEAFF.

The V call is TRBV3-1 (or the pseudogene TRBV3-2), the J call TRBJ1-1; 11 nucleotides line up with TRBD1. The germline gives CDR1 LGHDT, CDR2 YNNKEL (reference sequence). J lost 4 bases, V lost 1 base, and 2 bases had no gene match. The CDR3 consists of 15 residues. CDR3 DNA sequence: TGTGCCAGCAGCCAAGTAGGGACAGGGGGCACTGAAGCTTTCTTT. Translated, it gives CASSQVGTGGTEAFF.

The chain links TRBV10-1 to TRBJ2-7; TRBD2 might be the D (5 bases). CDR1 is WNHNN and CDR2 is SYGVQD in the germline V gene (reference sequence). CDR3 size: 13 residues. Trimming took off 3 bases at V and 5 bases at J, with 11 bases between the two ends. The CDR3 here is CASSDSAGDEQYF. In nucleotides, the CDR3 is TGCGCCAGCAGTGACAGCGCCGGGGACGAGCAGTACTTC.

The gene calls are TRBV19 and TRBJ2-2, with D maybe TRBD2 (7 bases). Germline-derived CDR1 and CDR2 are LNHDA and SQIVND (reference sequence). CDR3 length equals 18 residues. V lost 3 bases and J 1 base, leaving 18 bases between the germline ends. This chain's CDR3 is CASSIAVGGAGNTGELFF. The CDR3 DNA follows: TGTGCCAGTAGTATTGCTGTTGGGGGGGCAGGGAACACCGGGGAGCTGTTTTTT. The whole variable domain, filled in from reference TRBV19 and TRBJ2-2, reads DGGITQSPKYLFRKEGQNVTLSCEQNLNHDAMYWYRQDPGQGLRLIYYSQIVNDFQKGDIAEGYSVSREKKESFPLTVTSAQKNPTAFYLCASSIAVGGAGNTGELFFGEGSRLTVL.

CDR3 region: CASSLRGGVTGELFF. CDR3 nucleotides: TGCGCCAGCAGCTTAAGAGGGGGCGTCACCGGGGAGCTGTTTTTT. The V gene is TRBV5-1, the J gene TRBJ2-2; 7 bases fit TRBD1. The CDR3 is 15 amino acids. From germline, CDR1 is SGHRS and CDR2 YFSETQ. Trimming took 2 bases from V and 4 from J; bases not matched to a gene: 5.

The chain joins TRBV29-1 to TRBJ2-3, with TRBD1 as a possible D gene (5 bases). CDR1 SQVTM and CDR2 ANQGSEA come from the germline V gene. Trimming stripped 6 bases from V and 1 base from J, with 14 bases between. CDR3 length: 14 amino acids. In DNA form, the CDR3 reads TGCAGCGTGGATGGGGCAGGCCGCACAGATACGCAGTATTTT. Protein: CSVDGAGRTDTQYF.

V and J are TRBV7-2 and TRBJ1-1; tentatively, D is TRBD1 (5 bases). V lost 3 bases and J lost 4, with 9 bases in between. CDR1 is SGHTA, CDR2 FQGNSA, per germline. The CDR3 covers 13 residues. The CDR3 bases are TGTGCCAGCAGCTTCGGGGGTGGCACTGAAGCTTTCTTT. This translates into CASSFGGGTEAFF.

The rearrangement uses TRBV5-5 and TRBJ1-2; D possibly corresponds to TRBD1 (6 bases). Germline values: CDR1 SGHKS, CDR2 YYEKEE (reference sequence). This CDR3 spans 13 amino acids. Trimming stripped 0 bases from V and 6 bases from J, with 9 bases between. The CDR3 region has the DNA TGTGCCAGCAGCTTGGTCCCAGGGGATGGCTACACCTTC. Amino acid sequence: CASSLVPGDGYTF.

The V gene is TRBV30, the J gene TRBJ1-5; 9 bases match TRBD1. Trimming cost V 4 bases and J 6 bases; bases outside gene matches: 10. The length of the CDR3 is 15 residues. From germline, CDR1 is GTSNPN and CDR2 SVGIG (reference sequence). The CDR3 spells CAWTPPGQGRQPQHF. The CDR3 coding sequence is TGTGCCTGGACCCCCCCGGGACAGGGTCGTCAGCCCCAGCATTTT.

The chain carries TRBV19 and TRBJ2-2; the D gene is possibly TRBD2 (5 bases). The CDR3 contains 15 residues. The V gene lost 6 bases and the J gene lost 6 bases, with 17 bases spanning the gap. The germline V gene has CDR1 LNHDA and CDR2 SQIVND (reference sequence). CDR3: CASSTRLPAAGELFF. CDR3 DNA: TGTGCCAGTAGCACCCGACTCCCAGCGGCCGGGGAGCTGTTTTTT.

The J gene is TRBJ2-1, the V gene TRBV9; a weak D match, TRBD1 (5 bases). Germline V lookup: CDR1 SGDLS, CDR2 YYNGEE. V was trimmed by 9 bases and J by 9 bases, leaving 19 bases between them. This CDR3 region has 13 residues. CDR3 bases: TGTGCCACGTCGCCACACCGAAGGGGTGAGCAGTTCTTC. This translates into CATSPHRRGEQFF.

The rearrangement links TRBV9 to TRBJ1-2; D uncertain. V was shortened by 0 bases and J by 1 base, with 10 bases between the two germline ends. Germline V gene sequence: CDR1 SGDLS, CDR2 YYNGEE. The CDR3 has 15 amino acids. The CDR3 here is CASSVGSLNNYGYTF. The CDR3 DNA is TGTGCCAGCAGCGTAGGGTCCCTAAATAACTATGGCTACACCTTC.

The chain links TRBV5-1 to TRBJ2-6; D is ambiguous. Trimming left V 4 bases short and J 2 bases short, with 7 bases between. Germline V gene data show CDR1 as SGHRS and CDR2 as YFSETQ. CDR3 length equals 14 residues. CDR3 sequence (DNA): TGCGCCAGCAGCCCATCCCCTGGGGCCAACGTCCTGACTTTC. This encodes CASSPSPGANVLTF.

The V gene is TRBV7-9, the J gene TRBJ2-6; no reliable D call. V lost 2 bases and J lost 4, with 6 bases in between. The germline V gene encodes CDR1 SEHNR and CDR2 FQNEAQ (reference sequence). This CDR3 region has 14 residues. The CDR3 region is CASSLNSGANVLTF. As DNA, the CDR3 is TGTGCCAGCAGCTTAAATTCCGGGGCCAACGTCCTGACTTTC.

This rearrangement joins TRBV9 to TRBJ1-3; TRBD1 aligns across 7 bases. J gave up 0 bases and V 4 bases, and 10 bases lay outside the gene matches. The germline gives CDR1 SGDLS, CDR2 YYNGEE. The CDR3 contains 17 residues. The CDR3 nucleotides are TGTGCCAGCAGCCCCCTCGACAGGGCAGACTCTGGAAACACCATATATTTT. Its protein product is CASSPLDRADSGNTIYF.

The chain uses TRBV5-6 and TRBJ1-4; D possibly corresponds to TRBD1 (6 bases). V dropped 4 bases and J dropped 6 bases, with 16 bases sitting between them. CDR1 is SGHDT, CDR2 YYEEEE, per germline. The CDR3 totals 15 residues. CDR3 nucleotides: TGTGCCAGCAGCGTGGTGCTCGGGGGCGATGAAAAACTGTTTTTT. Its translation: CASSVVLGGDEKLFF.

CDR3 sequence: CASSGGVSGYGYTF. CDR3 nucleotides: TGCGCCAGCAGCGGGGGGGTTTCAGGCTATGGCTACACCTTC. The chain employs TRBV5-1 and TRBJ1-2; maybe TRBD1 (5 bases). With 4 bases removed from V and 4 bases from J, the gap between germline ends came to 14 bases. The CDR3 is made up of 14 amino acids. The germline V gene encodes CDR1 SGHRS and CDR2 YFSETQ. Using reference TRBV5-1 and TRBJ1-2 for the parts outside the CDR3, the full variable domain is KAGVTQTPRYLIKTRGQQVTLSCSPISGHRSVSWYQQTPGQGLQFLFEYFSETQRNKGNFPGRFSGRQFSNSRSEMNVSTLELGDSALYLCASSGGVSGYGYTFGSGTRLTVV.

The CDR3 DNA sequence: TGTGCCACCAGCAGTTCTGGTGGGGGACGGTCCTACGAGCAGTACTTC. Amino acid sequence: CATSSSGGGRSYEQYF. The chain combines TRBV15 with TRBJ2-7, with D possibly being TRBD1 or TRBD2 (5 bases each). Trimming removed 3 bases from V and 1 base from J, with 16 bases in between. The CDR3 contains 16 residues. Germline lookup yields CDR1 LNHNV and CDR2 YYDKDF (reference sequence).

This CDR3 reads CASSPTGPGELFF. CDR3 DNA sequence: TGTGCCAGCTCCCCGACAGGGCCCGGGGAGCTGTTTTTT. The rearrangement uses TRBV18 and TRBJ2-2; 7 nucleotides align to TRBD1. V was clipped by 6 bases and J by 6 bases; unmatched bases: 4. In germline, CDR1 is KGHSH, CDR2 LQKENI. The CDR3 extends over 13 amino acids.

This clone was detected a few times. CDR3 amino acids: CASSQERASNTEAFF. CDR3 DNA sequence: TGTGCCAGCAGCCAAGAGAGGGCATCGAACACTGAAGCTTTCTTT. This sequence joins TRBV14 and TRBJ1-1; D is uncertain. Trimming stripped 0 bases from V and 1 base from J, with 9 bases between. This CDR3 comprises 15 residues. Germline V lookup: CDR1 SGHDN, CDR2 FVKESK. Combining the CDR3 with reference TRBV14 and TRBJ1-1 gives the whole variable domain EAGVTQFPSHSVIEKGQTVTLRCDPISGHDNLYWYRRVMGKEIKFLLHFVKESKQDESGMPNNRFLAERTGGTYSTLKVQPAELEDSGVYFCASSQERASNTEAFFGQGTRLTVV.